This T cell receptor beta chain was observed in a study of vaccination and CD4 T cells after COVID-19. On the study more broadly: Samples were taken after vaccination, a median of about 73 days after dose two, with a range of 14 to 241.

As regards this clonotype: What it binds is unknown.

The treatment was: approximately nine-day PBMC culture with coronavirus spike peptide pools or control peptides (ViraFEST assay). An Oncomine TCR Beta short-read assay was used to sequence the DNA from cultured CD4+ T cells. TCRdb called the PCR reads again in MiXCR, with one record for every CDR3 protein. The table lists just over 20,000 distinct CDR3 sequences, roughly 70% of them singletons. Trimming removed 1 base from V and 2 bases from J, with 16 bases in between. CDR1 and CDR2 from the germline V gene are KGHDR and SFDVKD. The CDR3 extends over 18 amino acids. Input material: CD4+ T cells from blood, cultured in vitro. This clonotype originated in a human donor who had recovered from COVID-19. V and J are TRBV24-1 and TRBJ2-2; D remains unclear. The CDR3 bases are TGTGCCACCAGTGATTTAATAGGTTCATTGGGCAACACCGGGGAGCTGTTTTTT. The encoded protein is CATSDLIGSLGNTGELFF.